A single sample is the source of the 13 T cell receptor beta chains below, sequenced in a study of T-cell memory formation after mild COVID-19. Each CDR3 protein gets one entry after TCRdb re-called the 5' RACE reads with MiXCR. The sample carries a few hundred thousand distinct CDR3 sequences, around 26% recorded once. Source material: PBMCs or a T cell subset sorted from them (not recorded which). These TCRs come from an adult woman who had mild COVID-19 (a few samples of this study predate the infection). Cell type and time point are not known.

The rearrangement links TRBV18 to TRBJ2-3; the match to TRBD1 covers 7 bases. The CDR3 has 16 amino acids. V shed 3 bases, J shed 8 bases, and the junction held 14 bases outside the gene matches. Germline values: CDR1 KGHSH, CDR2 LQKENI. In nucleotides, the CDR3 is TGTGCCAGCTCACCTCCGGGACAGATATTAGCTGGTACGCAGTATTTT. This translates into CASSPPGQILAGTQYF.

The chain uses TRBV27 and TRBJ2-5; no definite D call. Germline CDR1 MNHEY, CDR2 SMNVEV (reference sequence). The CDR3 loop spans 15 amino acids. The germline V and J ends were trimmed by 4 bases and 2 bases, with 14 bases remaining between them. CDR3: CASSSFVEFQETQYF. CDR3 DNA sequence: TGTGCCAGCAGTTCTTTCGTGGAGTTTCAAGAGACCCAGTACTTC.

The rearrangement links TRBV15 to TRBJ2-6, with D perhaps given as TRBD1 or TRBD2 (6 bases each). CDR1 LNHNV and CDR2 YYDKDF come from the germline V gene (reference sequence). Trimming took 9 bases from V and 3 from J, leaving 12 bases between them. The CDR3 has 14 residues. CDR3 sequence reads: CATVGGYGANVLTF. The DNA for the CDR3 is TGTGCCACGGTAGGGGGGTATGGGGCCAACGTCCTGACTTTC.

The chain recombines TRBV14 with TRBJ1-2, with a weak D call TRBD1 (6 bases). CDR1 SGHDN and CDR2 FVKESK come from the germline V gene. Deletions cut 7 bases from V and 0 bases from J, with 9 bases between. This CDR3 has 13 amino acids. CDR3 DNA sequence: TGTGCCAGCACCGGACAGTCTAACTATGGCTACACCTTC. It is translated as CASTGQSNYGYTF.

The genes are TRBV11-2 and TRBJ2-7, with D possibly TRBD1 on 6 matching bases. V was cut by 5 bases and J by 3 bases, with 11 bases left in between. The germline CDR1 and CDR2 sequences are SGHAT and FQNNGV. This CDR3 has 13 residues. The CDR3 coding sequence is TGTGCCAGCAGCACACGACAGGACTACGAGCAGTACTTC. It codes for CASSTRQDYEQYF.

CDR3 coding DNA: TGTGCCAGCAGCTTGTGGGACAGGGCCTACAATGAGCAGTTCTTC. It encodes CASSLWDRAYNEQFF. The genes are TRBV5-6 and TRBJ2-1; 9 bases agree with TRBD1. The V gene's germline CDR1 is SGHDT and CDR2 YYEEEE. V was pared by 1 base and J by 2 bases, with 1 base of the junction left unmatched. The CDR3 is made up of 15 amino acids.

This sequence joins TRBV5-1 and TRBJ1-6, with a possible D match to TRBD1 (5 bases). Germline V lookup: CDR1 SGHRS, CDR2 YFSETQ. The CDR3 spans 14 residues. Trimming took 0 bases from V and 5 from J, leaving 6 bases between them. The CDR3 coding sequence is TGCGCCAGCAGCTTGGCCAGGGATAATTCACCCCTCCACTTT. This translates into CASSLARDNSPLHF.

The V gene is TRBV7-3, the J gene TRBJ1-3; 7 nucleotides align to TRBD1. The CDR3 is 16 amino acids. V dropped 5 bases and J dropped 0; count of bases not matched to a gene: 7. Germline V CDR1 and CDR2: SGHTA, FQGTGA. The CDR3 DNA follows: TGTGCCAGCAGCAGGACAGGACCCGCCTCTGGAAACACCATATATTTT. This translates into CASSRTGPASGNTIYF.

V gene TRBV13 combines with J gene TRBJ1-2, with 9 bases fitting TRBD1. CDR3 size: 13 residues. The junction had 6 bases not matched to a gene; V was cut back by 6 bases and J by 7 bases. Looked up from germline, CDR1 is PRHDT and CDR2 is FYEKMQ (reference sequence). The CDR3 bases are TGTGCCAGCAGACCGGACAGGGGATTTGGCTACACCTTC. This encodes CASRPDRGFGYTF.

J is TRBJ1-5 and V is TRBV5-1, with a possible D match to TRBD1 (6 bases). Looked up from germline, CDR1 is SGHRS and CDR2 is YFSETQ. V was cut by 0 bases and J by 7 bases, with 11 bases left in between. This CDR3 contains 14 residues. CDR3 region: CASSLAGAGQPQHF. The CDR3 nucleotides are TGCGCCAGCAGCTTGGCAGGGGCCGGCCAGCCCCAGCATTTT. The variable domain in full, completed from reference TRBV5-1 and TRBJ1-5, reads KAGVTQTPRYLIKTRGQQVTLSCSPISGHRSVSWYQQTPGQGLQFLFEYFSETQRNKGNFPGRFSGRQFSNSRSEMNVSTLELGDSALYLCASSLAGAGQPQHFGDGTRLSIL.

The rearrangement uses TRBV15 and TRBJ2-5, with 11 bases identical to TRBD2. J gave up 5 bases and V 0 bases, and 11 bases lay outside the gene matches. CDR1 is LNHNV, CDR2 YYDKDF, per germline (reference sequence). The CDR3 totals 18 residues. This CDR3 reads CATSRDPQVAGGRETQYF. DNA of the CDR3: TGTGCCACCAGCAGAGATCCCCAGGTAGCGGGAGGGCGGGAGACCCAGTACTTC. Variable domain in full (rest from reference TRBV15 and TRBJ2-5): DAMVIQNPRYQVTQFGKPVTLSCSQTLNHNVMYWYQQKSSQAPKLLFHYYDKDFNNEADTPDNFQSRRPNTSFCFLDIRSPGLGDTAMYLCATSRDPQVAGGRETQYFGPGTRLLVL.

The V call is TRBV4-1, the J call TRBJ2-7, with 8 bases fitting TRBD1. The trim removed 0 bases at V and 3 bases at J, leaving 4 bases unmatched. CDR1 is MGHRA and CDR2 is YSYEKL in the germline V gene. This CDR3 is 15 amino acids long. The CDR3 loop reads CASSQDQGAIYEQYF. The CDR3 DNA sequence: TGCGCCAGCAGCCAAGATCAGGGGGCTATCTACGAGCAGTACTTC.

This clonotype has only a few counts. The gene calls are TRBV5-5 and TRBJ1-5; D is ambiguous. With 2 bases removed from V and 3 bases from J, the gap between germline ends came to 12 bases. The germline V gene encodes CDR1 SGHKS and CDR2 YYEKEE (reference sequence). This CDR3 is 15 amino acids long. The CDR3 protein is CASSFGQSNNQPQHF. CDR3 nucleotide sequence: TGTGCCAGCAGCTTCGGTCAGTCTAACAATCAGCCCCAGCATTTT.